This paragraph covers one T cell receptor beta chain sequence. Its specific antigen is unknown. Base qualities are not provided; no much larger clone lies one nucleotide away. This record comes from a study of PD-L1 blockade in urothelial cancer listed by TCRdb under 2017. For the study in its entirety: All patients started therapy in about 2014 and received atezolizumab 1,200 mg intravenously every 3 weeks. Blood samples were analyzed at two time points: 3 weeks after treatment start (second dose) and 6 weeks after treatment start. The study, an exploratory multi-omic analysis, examined somatic, immune and clinical correlates of response to PD-L1 blockade with atezolizumab in urothelial cancer. Patients had an ECOG performance status of 0 or 1 and had received between 0 and 3 prior chemotherapy regimens. Pretreatment tumor samples and matched peripheral blood, collected serially before and after atezolizumab treatment, underwent TCR sequencing. Durable clinical benefit was achieved by nine patients and was not achieved by 20 patients. Durable clinical benefit meant progression-free survival longer than 6 months, and TCR features were also tested against progression-free and overall survival. In the same patients, pretreatment tumors underwent whole exome sequencing and RNA sequencing in addition to TCR sequencing. Twenty-five of 29 patients were identified as males with urothelial cancer of bladder origin, and a prior smoking history was reported by 18 of 29 patients. Pretreatment blood TCR-seq was available for about 28 patients, at least one posttreatment blood collection was obtained for about 25 patients, and tumor TCR-seq was available for about 25 patients. Blood samples gave a median of about 130,000 T cells and 82,636 unique TCRs, with a median clonality of approximately 0.08. Points the paper makes about the study in general: Patients with durable benefit showed greater expansion of tumor-associated TCR clones in peripheral blood 3 weeks after starting treatment (n of about 22, p = 0.022). Improved progression-free and overall survival was associated with having pretreatment peripheral blood TCR clonality below the median. Because the sample size was small (n of about 29) and many exploratory analyses were performed, the results are intended to be hypothesis-generating.

CDR1 and CDR2, looked up from the germline V gene, are MNHNS and SASEGT. V and J are truncated by 2 bases and 7 bases respectively, leaving an intervening sequence of 5 bases. The CDR3 sequence holds 12 residues, the cysteine and phenylalanine included. This entry keeps only the CDR3 DNA: 36 bases, framed from base 1. Synthetic TCR analog templates were spiked into each PCR so that absolute template abundance could be estimated from read counts. TCRbeta CDR3 regions were amplified from genomic DNA with bias-controlled V and J gene primers using the immunoSEQ assay. Sequencing of rearranged TCRbeta segments was done at approximately 20X coverage. Under the source paper's analysis protocol: Clustering was used to correct sequencing errors, and CDR3s were annotated against IMGT to assign V, D and J genes. Only productive TCRbeta rearrangements were used in downstream analyses, excluding out-of-frame or stop-codon sequences. Clonality was computed as one minus Shannon entropy normalized by the log of the number of unique productive sequences. Fisher's exact test with Benjamini-Hochberg correction, at a threshold of adjusted p below 0.01, was used to find clones that differed between time points or between blood and tumor. Sourced from immuneACCESS, this table was stored by TCRdb with only in-frame sequences that have V and J called. A share of the clones is absent; for the studies checked, an unresolved V gene accounts for under half, and the remainder has no known explanation. For V, J and clone size, that table is used; D and trimming come from the DNA. The sample contains approximately 110,000 clones, about 85% of them found a single time. The biggest ten clones account for about 2.2% of the sample.

The cohort comprised 30 or so patients with locally advanced or metastatic urothelial carcinoma treated at Memorial Sloan Kettering on a trial protocol. Peripheral blood mononuclear cells were collected pretreatment and during treatment, with between 1 and 8 total time points obtained per patient. The Qiagen DNeasy Blood extraction kit was used to purify genomic DNA from total PBMCs and tumor samples. Collected pretreatment and during treatment, PBMCs were isolated and stored as previously described. Sequenced material: PBMCs, taken around atezolizumab (anti-PD-L1) treatment. Recombination connected TRBV6-1 to TRBJ2-2; too little of a D gene remains to name it. This TCR derives from a man aged 45-65 years with urothelial cancer. CDR3 reads: CASSESIGELFF. The DNA sequence follows: TGTGCCAGCAGTGAATCTATCGGGGAGCTGTTTTTT.